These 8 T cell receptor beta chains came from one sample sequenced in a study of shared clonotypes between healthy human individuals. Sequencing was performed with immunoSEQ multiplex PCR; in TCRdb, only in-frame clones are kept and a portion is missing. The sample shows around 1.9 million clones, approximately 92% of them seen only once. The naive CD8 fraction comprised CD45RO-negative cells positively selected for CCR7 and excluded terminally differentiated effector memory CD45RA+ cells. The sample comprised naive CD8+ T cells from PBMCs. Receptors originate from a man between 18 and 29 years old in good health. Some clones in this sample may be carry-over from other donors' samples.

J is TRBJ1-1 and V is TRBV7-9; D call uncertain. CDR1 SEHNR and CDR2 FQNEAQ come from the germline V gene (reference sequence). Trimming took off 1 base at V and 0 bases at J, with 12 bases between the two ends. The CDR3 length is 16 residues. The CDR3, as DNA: TGTGCCAGCAGCTTAGGAAGAATACAGATGAACACTGAAGCTTTCTTT. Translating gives CASSLGRIQMNTEAFF.

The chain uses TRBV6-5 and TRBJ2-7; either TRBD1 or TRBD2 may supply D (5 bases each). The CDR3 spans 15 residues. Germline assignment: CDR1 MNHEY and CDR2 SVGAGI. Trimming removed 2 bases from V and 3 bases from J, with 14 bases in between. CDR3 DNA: TGTGCCAGCAGTTACCGAGGGGTCGGAGACTACGAGCAGTACTTC. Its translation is CASSYRGVGDYEQYF.

The CDR3 bases are TGTGCCAGCAGCGGCGGATGGGGGCCCTACGAGCAGTACTTC. It codes for CASSGGWGPYEQYF. V usage is TRBV9 and J usage is TRBJ2-7, with D maybe TRBD1 (6 bases). V was trimmed by 3 bases and J by 2 bases, leaving 12 bases between them. The CDR3 is 14 residues long. Germline-derived CDR1 and CDR2 are SGDLS and YYNGEE.

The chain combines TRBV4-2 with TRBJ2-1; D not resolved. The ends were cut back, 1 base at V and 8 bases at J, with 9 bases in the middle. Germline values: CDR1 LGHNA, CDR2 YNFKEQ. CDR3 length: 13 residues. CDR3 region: CASSQVRFDEQFF. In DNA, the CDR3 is TGTGCCAGCAGCCAAGTTAGATTCGATGAGCAGTTCTTC.

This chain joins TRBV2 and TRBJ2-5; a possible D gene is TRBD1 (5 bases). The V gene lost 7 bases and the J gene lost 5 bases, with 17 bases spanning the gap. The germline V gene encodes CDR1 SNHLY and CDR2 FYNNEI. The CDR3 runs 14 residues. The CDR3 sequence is CASMGGAARETQYF. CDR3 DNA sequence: TGTGCCAGCATGGGTGGGGCCGCCAGGGAGACCCAGTACTTC.

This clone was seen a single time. CDR3 in amino acids: CASSVPTYNEQFF. The CDR3 DNA sequence: TGTGCCAGCAGCGTACCAACCTACAATGAGCAGTTCTTC. The J gene is TRBJ2-1, the V gene TRBV9; unclear D gene. With 1 base removed from V and 2 bases from J, the gap between germline ends came to 4 bases. The CDR3 totals 13 residues. The germline V gene encodes CDR1 SGDLS and CDR2 YYNGEE. The variable domain in full, completed from reference TRBV9 and TRBJ2-1, reads DSGVTQTPKHLITATGQRVTLRCSPRSGDLSVYWYQQSLDQGLQFLIQYYNGEERAKGNILERFSAQQFPDLHSELNLSSLELGDSALYFCASSVPTYNEQFFGPGTRLTVL.

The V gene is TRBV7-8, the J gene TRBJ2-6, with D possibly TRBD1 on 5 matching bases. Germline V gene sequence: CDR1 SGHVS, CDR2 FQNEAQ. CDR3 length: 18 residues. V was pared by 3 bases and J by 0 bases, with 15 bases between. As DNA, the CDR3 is TGTGCCAGCAGCTTCCGCGAAGGGGCCGACTCTGGGGCCAACGTCCTGACTTTC. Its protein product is CASSFREGADSGANVLTF.

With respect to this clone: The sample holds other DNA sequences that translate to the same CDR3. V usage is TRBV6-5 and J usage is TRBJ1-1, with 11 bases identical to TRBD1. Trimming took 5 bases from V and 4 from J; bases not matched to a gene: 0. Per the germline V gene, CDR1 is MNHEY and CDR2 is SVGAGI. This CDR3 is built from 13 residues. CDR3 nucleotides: TGTGCCAGCAGTGGGACAGGGGGCACTGAAGCTTTCTTT. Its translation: CASSGTGGTEAFF.